The source of this TCR beta chain is a study of T cell repertoires in cytomegalovirus infection (dated by TCRdb to 2018 to 2020). Some background on the complete study: Peptide stimulations targeted recently identified HLA-C-restricted CMV epitopes, whose presentation resists viral immunomodulation, together with well-studied HLA-B-restricted epitopes. The HLA type of each donor mattered for the analysis, because public TCR beta signatures pointed to carriage of CMV infection along with the matching HLA type. Here is what the overall study found, with its caveats: In both this cohort and an independent cohort of 352 donors, the cumulative frequency of public TCR beta family members distinguished carriers of CMV infection plus the relevant HLA type. The ex vivo response was dominated by HLA-C-restricted CMV-specific TCR beta clonotypes, which also provided the single most frequent clonotype in two of eight donors.

Sequenced using an Illumina HiSeq 1500. TCRdb cleaned the public reads at Q25 with fastp, built clones with MiXCR and kept in-frame beta chains. Rows with one shared CDR3 protein collapse into an entry with the most common genes and DNA. This sample is represented by 570,000 or so distinct CDR3 sequences; 35% to 50% of them were singletons. In total, the top ten clones hold more than 40% of the sample. This clonotype was observed a few times. No cognate antigen has been identified for it. Per-base quality was not reported, and no clone a single base away is much larger than it. V trim: 4 bases; J trim: 0 bases; unmatched bases: 7. Per the germline V gene (reference sequence), MNHNY is the CDR1 and SVGAGI is the CDR2. Taken from cysteine to phenylalanine, the CDR3 has 17 residues. The retained sequence is limited to the CDR3, 51 bases, with the frame set at the first base. The sample's treatment or condition label, in plain terms: in vitro stimulation with specific CMV peptide epitopes to enrich CMV-specific T cells.

The receptor chain draws on TRBV6-6 and TRBJ1-5; 9 central nucleotides agree with TRBD1. This receptor was taken from a human donor in good health (CMV status not recorded). Some clones in this sample may be carry-over from other donors' samples. The sample in question was cultured PBMCs, obtained from culture after CMV antigen stimulation. The CDR3 region reads CASSFGQGFYSNQPQHF. The sequenced DNA: TGTGCCAGCAGTTTCGGACAGGGGTTTTATAGCAATCAGCCCCAGCATTTT.